These 32 T cell receptor beta chains came from one sample sequenced in a study of CD8 T cells in Susac syndrome (dated by TCRdb to the late 2010s). Library creation used the immunoSEQ multiplex PCR assay. RNA was extracted with the RNeasy kit and about 0.5 to 1 ug was reverse transcribed using random hexamers. Using fastp at Q25 and MiXCR, TCRdb reprocessed the public reads and kept productive beta chains. Here each entry gathers all rows of one CDR3 protein and keeps the most common genes and DNA. This sample comprises 150,000 to 200,000 distinct CDR3 sequences, roughly 94% of them detected only once. Around 0.093% of the sample rests with the top ten. The sequencing sample was made of CD4+ T cells from PBMCs. These TCRs come from a human donor with multiple sclerosis.

The chain has TRBV11-2 and TRBJ2-7, with D possibly TRBD1 on 5 matching bases. V lost 5 bases and J 2 bases, leaving 16 bases between the germline ends. The CDR3 covers 15 residues. CDR1 and CDR2 from the germline V gene are SGHAT and FQNNGV. DNA of the CDR3: TGTGCCAGCAGCCTCCAGCCGACAGAAACCTACGAGCAGTACTTC. This sequence encodes CASSLQPTETYEQYF.

This chain connects TRBV20-1 to TRBJ2-3, with 10 positions matching TRBD2. With V trimmed by 0 bases and J by 6 bases, 3 bases remained unmatched. CDR3 length: 14 amino acids. From germline, CDR1 is DFQATT and CDR2 SNEGSKA (reference sequence). The CDR3 loop reads CSARDSGRADTQYF. CDR3 in DNA: TGCAGTGCTAGAGACAGCGGGAGGGCGGATACGCAGTATTTT.

Here the CDR3 DNA reads TGTGCCAGCAGTGATCCCCGGGACTTTAGCTACACCTTC. As protein: CASSDPRDFSYTF. This chain links TRBV25-1 with TRBJ1-2, with D perhaps TRBD1 (5 bases). V lost 3 bases, J lost 9 bases, and 14 bases lay in between. The CDR3 length is 13 residues. The germline CDR1 and CDR2 sequences are MGHDK and SYGVNS.

This chain connects TRBV19 to TRBJ1-2, with D perhaps matching TRBD1 (5 bases). Per the germline V gene, CDR1 is LNHDA and CDR2 is SQIVND (reference sequence). Deletions cut 8 bases from V and 1 base from J, with 14 bases between. The CDR3 has 14 amino acids. The CDR3 DNA follows: TGTGCCAGTCTATTCCGGGACGATAACTATGGCTACACCTTC. Residues: CASLFRDDNYGYTF.

The chain uses TRBV20-1 and TRBJ2-1, with 13 nucleotides matching TRBD2. In germline, CDR1 is DFQATT, CDR2 SNEGSKA (reference sequence). The CDR3 loop spans 16 amino acids. J lost 1 base, V lost 4 bases, and 4 bases had no gene match. Written as DNA, the CDR3 is TGCAGTGCTACCCCGGGACTAGCGGGGTCCTACAATGAGCAGTTCTTC. Translation: CSATPGLAGSYNEQFF.

The chain is built from TRBV12-3 or TRBV12-4 and TRBJ1-1, with TRBD1 matching 7 bases. This CDR3 is built from 14 residues. V lost 7 bases and J lost 1; bases outside the gene matches: 6. The CDR3 DNA reads TGTGCCAGCAAAAGGGGGCCGGCGAACACTGAAGCTTTCTTT. The encoded protein is CASKRGPANTEAFF.

CDR3 residues: CASSPSGRAGDTQYF. The CDR3 nucleotides are TGCGCCAGCAGCCCTAGCGGGAGGGCAGGAGATACGCAGTATTTT. The rearrangement uses TRBV5-1 and TRBJ2-3, with 12 positions matching TRBD2. Trimming at V came to 4 bases and at J to 5 bases, leaving 5 bases not matched to a gene. The germline CDR1 and CDR2 sequences are SGHRS and YFSETQ. The CDR3 has 15 amino acids.

The chain couples TRBV5-1 to TRBJ1-5, with D unclear. CDR1 is SGHRS, CDR2 YFSETQ, per germline. The CDR3 is 13 amino acids. V lost 2 bases, J lost 4 bases, and 7 bases lay in between. CDR3 protein: CASSFADNQPQHF. CDR3 nucleotides: TGCGCCAGCAGCTTCGCAGATAATCAGCCCCAGCATTTT. Together with reference TRBV5-1 and TRBJ1-5, the CDR3 gives the full variable domain: KAGVTQTPRYLIKTRGQQVTLSCSPISGHRSVSWYQQTPGQGLQFLFEYFSETQRNKGNFPGRFSGRQFSNSRSEMNVSTLELGDSALYLCASSFADNQPQHFGDGTRLSIL.

The chain couples TRBV5-1 to TRBJ2-7; 12 bases line up with TRBD2. V was clipped by 3 bases and J by 0 bases; unmatched bases: 13. CDR1 is SGHRS, CDR2 YFSETQ, per germline. This CDR3 region has 19 residues. CDR3 in DNA: TGCGCCAGCAGCTCAAGCGCTCGACTAGCGGGAGAACCCTCCTACGAGCAGTACTTC. Residues: CASSSSARLAGEPSYEQYF.

In this sample, this clonotype turned up once. The chain carries TRBV12-3 or TRBV12-4 and TRBJ2-1; the D is unclear. V lost 2 bases to trimming and J lost 4 bases, with 3 bases between them. This CDR3 spans 12 amino acids. Written as DNA, the CDR3 is TGTGCCAGCAGTTTACAATACAATGAGCAGTTCTTC. Its translation: CASSLQYNEQFF.

This rearrangement joins TRBV5-1 to TRBJ2-2; 7 bases fit TRBD2. Per the germline V gene, CDR1 is SGHRS and CDR2 is YFSETQ. V lost 5 bases and J lost 5; bases outside the gene matches: 6. This CDR3 comprises 14 residues. The CDR3 bases are TGCGCCAGCAGGGCCAGGGAGGGGACCGGGGAGCTGTTTTTT. Protein product: CASRAREGTGELFF.

The chain joins TRBV5-1 to TRBJ2-5, with 7 bases matching TRBD1. The germline CDR1 and CDR2 sequences are SGHRS and YFSETQ. J lost 2 bases, V lost 3 bases, and 7 bases had no gene match. The CDR3 has 15 amino acids. CDR3 DNA sequence: TGCGCCAGCAGCTCCGGGACAGTAGAGCAAGAGACCCAGTACTTC. It yields the protein CASSSGTVEQETQYF.

This clonotype is a singleton in its sample. This chain connects TRBV20-1 to TRBJ2-7; a weak D match, TRBD1 (6 bases). The germline CDR1 and CDR2 sequences are DFQATT and SNEGSKA (reference sequence). The CDR3 contains 11 residues. V lost 6 bases, J lost 3 bases, and 9 bases lay in between. CDR3 in DNA: TGCAGTGCGGCAGGGGACTACGAGCAGTACTTC. Translation: CSAAGDYEQYF.

V and J are TRBV29-1 and TRBJ2-1; 8 nucleotides align to TRBD2. Germline loops: CDR1 SQVTM, CDR2 ANQGSEA. The trim removed 4 bases at V and 7 bases at J, leaving 9 bases unmatched. The length of the CDR3 is 14 residues. The DNA for the CDR3 is TGCAGCGTTGTAGGAGGGCGGGAGGCGAATGAGCAGTTCTTC. Residues: CSVVGGREANEQFF.

This chain connects TRBV29-1 to TRBJ2-1, with a weak D call TRBD2 (6 bases). The CDR3 has 11 residues. Germline CDR1 reads SQVTM; CDR2 reads ANQGSEA. V was trimmed by 7 bases and J by 4 bases, leaving 8 bases between them. The CDR3 coding sequence is TGCAGCGCCGGGACTTACAATGAGCAGTTCTTC. Residues: CSAGTYNEQFF.

The chain couples TRBV5-1 to TRBJ2-6; D not certain. This CDR3 has 17 amino acids. Trimming removed 0 bases at V and 0 bases at J, with 10 bases between. Germline loops: CDR1 SGHRS, CDR2 YFSETQ. This chain's CDR3 is CASSLAPASSGANVLTF. CDR3 DNA sequence: TGCGCCAGCAGCTTGGCCCCAGCGAGCTCTGGGGCCAACGTCCTGACTTTC.

The chain couples TRBV13 to TRBJ1-2; D is unclear. Per the germline V gene, CDR1 is PRHDT and CDR2 is FYEKMQ (reference sequence). V was cut by 2 bases and J by 0 bases, with 10 bases left in between. This CDR3 has 15 residues. The DNA for the CDR3 is TGTGCCAGCAGCTTAAGAGACATAGCTAACTATGGCTACACCTTC. This gives the protein CASSLRDIANYGYTF.

The chain joins TRBV3-1 to TRBJ2-1; 14 positions match TRBD2. V trimming: 1 base; J trimming: 7 bases; junction bases outside the gene matches: 12. The germline CDR1 and CDR2 sequences are LGHDT and YNNKEL (reference sequence). This CDR3 has 19 residues. Here the CDR3 DNA reads TGTGCCAGCAGCCAAGTTCAGGGACTAGCGGGAGCCCACGGTAATGAGCAGTTCTTC. It yields the protein CASSQVQGLAGAHGNEQFF.

This chain connects TRBV12-3 or TRBV12-4 to TRBJ1-3, with D hard to call. The CDR3 contains 14 residues. The ends were cut back, 2 bases at V and 0 bases at J, with 5 bases in the middle. The CDR3 DNA is TGTGCCAGCAGTTTATCAATCTCTGGAAACACCATATATTTT. Its protein product is CASSLSISGNTIYF.

The chain joins TRBV18 to TRBJ2-3; D remains unclear. This CDR3 has 12 residues. The V gene lost 4 bases and the J gene lost 2 bases, with 4 bases spanning the gap. CDR1 is KGHSH and CDR2 is LQKENI in the germline V gene. CDR3 region: CASSQDTDTQYF. The CDR3 nucleotides are TGTGCCAGCTCACAAGACACAGATACGCAGTATTTT.

The chain carries TRBV13 and TRBJ2-2; TRBD2 might be the D (6 bases). The CDR3 covers 16 residues. The V end lost 0 bases, the J end lost 0 bases, and 8 bases lay between the germline ends. Germline CDR1 PRHDT, CDR2 FYEKMQ (reference sequence). The CDR3 loop reads CASSLGLASNTGELFF. The CDR3 DNA sequence: TGTGCCAGCAGCTTAGGGCTAGCGTCGAACACCGGGGAGCTGTTTTTT. Full variable domain (remainder filled in from reference TRBV13 and TRBJ2-2): AAGVIQSPRHLIKEKRETATLKCYPIPRHDTVYWYQQGPGQDPQFLISFYEKMQSDKGSIPDRFSAQQFSDYHSELNMSSLELGDSALYFCASSLGLASNTGELFFGEGSRLTVL.

The chain uses TRBV29-1 and TRBJ2-7; TRBD2 is a possible D gene (6 bases). Trimming stripped 5 bases from V and 8 bases from J, with 19 bases between. Looked up from germline, CDR1 is SQVTM and CDR2 is ANQGSEA. CDR3 length: 13 residues. The CDR3 nucleotides are TGCAGCGTTTGGTTACGACTAGGCATGCAGCAGTACTTC. Its translation is CSVWLRLGMQQYF.

V usage is TRBV7-9 and J usage is TRBJ2-7; D perhaps matches TRBD1 (5 bases). Germline V gene sequence: CDR1 SEHNR, CDR2 FQNEAQ (reference sequence). The V gene lost 5 bases and the J gene lost 5 bases, with 10 bases spanning the gap. The CDR3 runs 12 residues. For the CDR3, the DNA is TGTGCCAGCAGCCCCGGACAACACGAGCAGTACTTC. Protein: CASSPGQHEQYF.

The gene calls are TRBV29-1 and TRBJ2-1; TRBD1 is a possible D gene (5 bases). This CDR3 has 14 residues. Per the germline V gene, CDR1 is SQVTM and CDR2 is ANQGSEA. V lost 1 base and J 7 bases, leaving 14 bases between the germline ends. The CDR3 here is CSVEAGKGANEQFF. In DNA form, the CDR3 reads TGCAGCGTTGAAGCTGGGAAAGGGGCAAATGAGCAGTTCTTC.

The gene calls are TRBV6-5 and TRBJ1-2, with D perhaps TRBD1 (6 bases). CDR1 and CDR2 (germline): MNHEY, SVGAGI. The CDR3 has 14 amino acids. V was pared by 0 bases and J by 6 bases, with 11 bases between. DNA for the CDR3: TGTGCCAGCAGTTACTCGGGGACAATGGATGGCTACACCTTC. Protein sequence: CASSYSGTMDGYTF.

The rearrangement links TRBV5-1 to TRBJ2-6; 9 bases fit TRBD1. After removal of 3 bases from V and 0 bases from J, the junction contained 7 bases not matched to a gene. This CDR3 is 18 amino acids long. Germline V gene data show CDR1 as SGHRS and CDR2 as YFSETQ. CDR3 DNA sequence: TGCGCCAGCAGCTCGCGGACAGGGGTCTTCTCTGGGGCCAACGTCCTGACTTTC. Its translation is CASSSRTGVFSGANVLTF. Combining the CDR3 with reference TRBV5-1 and TRBJ2-6 gives the whole variable domain KAGVTQTPRYLIKTRGQQVTLSCSPISGHRSVSWYQQTPGQGLQFLFEYFSETQRNKGNFPGRFSGRQFSNSRSEMNVSTLELGDSALYLCASSSRTGVFSGANVLTFGAGSRLTVL.

The rearrangement joins TRBV2 to TRBJ1-1; D remains unclear. Deletions cut 2 bases from V and 3 bases from J, with 10 bases between. From germline, CDR1 is SNHLY and CDR2 FYNNEI. This CDR3 has 14 residues. CDR3 bases: TGTGCCAGCAGTGAAAGGAGTTTCGACACTGAAGCTTTCTTT. Translating gives CASSERSFDTEAFF.

The sample holds one count of this clonotype. This chain connects TRBV30 to TRBJ1-2; 7 bases align to TRBD1. CDR3 length: 16 residues. V shed 4 bases, J shed 5 bases, and the junction held 16 bases outside the gene matches. Germline V gene data show CDR1 as GTSNPN and CDR2 as SVGIG (reference sequence). CDR3 protein: CAWNRWGTETTYGYTF. CDR3 nucleotides: TGTGCCTGGAACCGCTGGGGGACAGAGACTACATATGGCTACACCTTC.

The chain is built from TRBV6-5 and TRBJ1-1, with D hard to call. Germline V gene data show CDR1 as MNHEY and CDR2 as SVGAGI. Trimming took off 4 bases at V and 0 bases at J, with 6 bases between the two ends. The CDR3 covers 13 residues. The CDR3 is CASSWTVNTEAFF. The DNA for the CDR3 is TGTGCCAGCAGTTGGACGGTGAACACTGAAGCTTTCTTT.

The rearrangement links TRBV6-5 to TRBJ2-1; TRBD2 matches 9 bases. V trimming: 4 bases; J trimming: 0 bases; junction bases outside the gene matches: 10. This CDR3 region has 18 residues. Germline V gene data show CDR1 as MNHEY and CDR2 as SVGAGI. In DNA form, the CDR3 reads TGTGCCAGCAGTTCCTTAGCGGGGGCCCTACTCTCCTACAATGAGCAGTTCTTC. As protein: CASSSLAGALLSYNEQFF.

This chain joins TRBV20-1 and TRBJ2-3, with 7 bases identical to TRBD1. J was trimmed by 4 bases and V by 0 bases; bases with no gene match: 7. There are 15 residues in the CDR3. Germline CDR1 reads DFQATT; CDR2 reads SNEGSKA (reference sequence). As DNA, the CDR3 is TGCAGTGCTAGAGATCCACAAGGGGGCGCAGATACGCAGTATTTT. Protein sequence: CSARDPQGGADTQYF.

Details on this clonotype: At one end, the junction sequence differs from germline, possibly due to a read error. V and J are TRBV5-6 and TRBJ2-5; D not resolved. The CDR3 has 15 residues. CDR1 SGHDT and CDR2 YYEEEE come from the germline V gene. CDR3 in DNA: TGTGCCAGCAGCCCCAGCCCGGGCAACAAAGAGACCCGGTACTTC. Amino acids: CASSPSPGNKETRYF.